The clone carrying this T cell receptor beta chain was found a few times. The data were taken from a study of somatic mutations in cytotoxic T cells in rheumatoid arthritis. This CDR3 is 14 amino acids long. From germline, CDR1 is SGHTS and CDR2 YDEGEE. V was trimmed by 7 bases and J by 5 bases, leaving 15 bases between them. Profiled with immunoSEQ multiplex PCR; TCRdb holds only in-frame clones, not every one. This repertoire shows about 14,000 clones, roughly 82% found once; its top ten account for roughly 29%. The source is an adult with rheumatoid arthritis. The chain joins TRBV5-8 to TRBJ1-4; no clear D gene. Sequencing was performed on CD8+ T cells sorted from blood. CDR3 nucleotides: TGTGCCAGCGGCCGTGGGGAGCCGAATGAAAAACTGTTTTTT. As protein: CASGRGEPNEKLFF.